A single sample is the source of the 7 T cell receptor beta chains below, sequenced in a study of T cells after yellow fever vaccination. TCRdb analysed the 5' RACE reads with MiXCR anew, one entry per CDR3 protein. This sample carries hundreds of thousands of distinct CDR3 sequences, about 12% of them seen once, and the ten largest clones take 14% to 15%. Source: PBMCs, taken on the day of the yellow fever booster vaccination. Receptors were obtained from a man aged 25-40 years who received the YFV17D yellow fever vaccine.

The chain carries TRBV3-1 and TRBJ2-7, with D unclear. V lost 3 bases, J lost 3 bases, and 6 bases lay in between. Germline CDR1 and CDR2: LGHDT and YNNKEL (reference sequence). The CDR3 extends over 12 amino acids. The CDR3 nucleotides are TGTGCCAGCAGCCAGGCTAACTACGAGCAGTACTTC. Its protein product is CASSQANYEQYF.

This clonotype was found a few times. The chain carries TRBV28 and TRBJ1-1; TRBD1 is a possible D gene (5 bases). CDR3 length: 14 residues. V dropped 6 bases and J dropped 4 bases, with 15 bases sitting between them. The germline CDR1 and CDR2 sequences are MDHEN and SYDVKM. The CDR3 loop is CASRVAGLSTEAFF. For the CDR3, the DNA is TGTGCCAGCAGGGTAGCAGGGTTATCCACTGAAGCTTTCTTT.

In its sample, this clonotype was seen many times. The chain is built from TRBV12-3 or TRBV12-4 and TRBJ2-7; TRBD2 aligns across 8 bases. The V segment lost 1 base and the J segment 4 bases; nucleotides outside the gene matches: 6. The CDR3 is made up of 15 amino acids. This CDR3 reads CASSLGAGGLYEQYF. CDR3 in DNA: TGTGCCAGCAGTTTAGGCGCGGGAGGTCTTTACGAGCAGTACTTC.

This clonotype was detected a few times. The chain couples TRBV7-9 to TRBJ2-1; D gene uncertain. CDR1 and CDR2 from the germline V gene are SEHNR and FQNEAQ (reference sequence). The CDR3 extends over 14 amino acids. Trimming left V 7 bases short and J 0 bases short, with 10 bases between. The CDR3 DNA is TGTGCCAGCATAGGCCTAAGCTCCTACAATGAGCAGTTCTTC. Its protein product is CASIGLSSYNEQFF.

This clonotype showed up just a few times. CDR3 residues: CASSFSGIPTDTQYF. The CDR3, as DNA: TGTGCCAGCAGCTTTAGCGGGATACCCACAGATACGCAGTATTTT. The chain combines TRBV7-3 with TRBJ2-3; 8 nucleotides agree with TRBD2. Trimming removed 3 bases from V and 2 bases from J; junction bases left unmatched: 4. CDR1 and CDR2 from the germline V gene are SGHTA and FQGTGA. CDR3 length: 15 amino acids. Full variable domain (outside the CDR3, taken from reference TRBV7-3 and TRBJ2-3): GAGVSQTPSNKVTEKGKYVELRCDPISGHTALYWYRQSLGQGPEFLIYFQGTGAADDSGLPNDRFFAVRPEGSVSTLKIQRTERGDSAVYLCASSFSGIPTDTQYFGPGTRLTVL.

The chain joins TRBV20-1 to TRBJ2-5, with TRBD2 identical over 13 bases. This CDR3 is built from 12 residues. In germline, CDR1 is DFQATT, CDR2 SNEGSKA (reference sequence). Trimming took 6 bases from V and 9 from J; bases not matched to a gene: 4. The CDR3 region is CSARTSGRAQYF. CDR3 DNA sequence: TGCAGTGCAAGGACTAGCGGGAGAGCCCAGTACTTC.

The chain employs TRBV7-9 and TRBJ2-5; D is tentatively TRBD1 or TRBD2 (6 bases each). CDR1 and CDR2 from the germline V gene are SEHNR and FQNEAQ (reference sequence). V was clipped by 4 bases and J by 4 bases, with 13 bases between them. CDR3 size: 14 residues. Here the CDR3 reads CASSSSEGGETQYF. The CDR3 DNA sequence: TGTGCCAGCAGCTCATCGGAGGGGGGAGAGACCCAGTACTTC.